The entry that follows covers one TCR beta chain sequence. Its target is unknown. The data belong to a study of cytomegalovirus exposure and HLA in healthy donors. Study context: Earlier findings included 90 million to 120 million unique TCR beta sequences obtained from approximately 170 million T cells. Study findings and constraints: What TCR beta sequences reportedly achieved was accurate prediction of HLA-A and HLA-B alleles in most subjects.

This CDR3 comprises 15 residues. V was trimmed by 4 bases and J by 1 base, leaving 14 bases between them. Germline CDR1 and CDR2: MNHEY and SVGAGI. The study ran its PCR with 60 Vbeta and 13 Jbeta primers. Sequencing was performed with immunoSEQ multiplex PCR; in TCRdb, only in-frame clones are kept and a portion is missing. The sample records 150,000 to 200,000 clones, around 68% being singletons. The sample comprised PBMCs. This chain connects TRBV6-5 to TRBJ2-7, with D possibly being TRBD2 (6 bases). The receptor comes from a man in his thirties or forties in good health and CMV-seropositive. The CDR3 nucleotides read TGTGCCAGCAGTTCCTCGGGACTGTTATCCTACGAGCAGTACTTC. Amino acids: CASSSSGLLSYEQYF.